A single TCR beta chain is shown here with its context. This clonotype was observed at least ten times. Its cognate antigen has yet to be identified. No qualities accompany the bases; no much larger clone lies one base away. From V the trimming removes 0 bases and from J it removes 6 bases, while the gene matches leave 1 base of the junction unaccounted for. The CDR3 starts with the cysteine, ends with the phenylalanine, and has 14 residues. Kept here is only the CDR3 DNA, which spans 42 bases and is read in frame from base 1. The data originate from a study of early T cells in non-severe SARS-CoV-2 infection (dated by TCRdb to the early 2020s). Broadly, across the study: TCR sequencing used bulk RNA from unsorted whole blood, so alpha and beta chains could not be paired. What the authors observed across the whole study: Matching against VDJdb was skewed toward anti-spike CD8 responses, likely underestimated virus-specific expansions, and missed private and CD4 specificities.

Library method: 5' RACE. Sequenced using a NextSeq 500. Unique molecular identifiers were attached to individual cDNA molecules in the TCR library protocol so that sequencing error and PCR bias could be corrected. Both TCR alpha and beta chains were sequenced, and tight co-correlation was observed between alpha and beta sequence abundances in each sample. The original pipeline was this. V gene, J gene and CDR3 annotation of TCR sequences was performed with Decombinator V4. TCRs were defined as expanded if a significant change between any two time points was detected under a Poisson model with p below 0.0001. TCR abundances were normalised to the total number of TCRs sequenced in each sample and reported as counts per million. TRAV1-2 paired with TRAJ12, TRAJ20 or TRAJ33 defined MAIT TCRs, while TRAV10 paired with TRAJ18 defined iNKT TCRs. VDJdb, accessed on 1 November 2021, was searched for TCRs annotated for CMV, EBV and SARS-CoV-2, and TCRs annotated for more than one antigen were excluded. The raw public reads went through TCRdb reprocessing: fastp at Q25, MiXCR clone calling, in-frame beta chains kept. Entries that share a CDR3 protein sequence are merged under the most common genes and DNA. The V and J calls come from TCRdb's annotation, not from the publication. Present in this sample are approximately 33,000 distinct CDR3 sequences, 5.3% of which were seen just once. The top ten hold about 32% of the sample.

This was a case-control study nested in a cohort of healthcare workers in London, UK, who had nasopharyngeal swab PCR tests and blood samples taken every week. Healthcare workers were recruited during the week of the UK lockdown, between 23 and 31 March 2020, and followed weekly for up to about 15 weeks. The chain was built from TRBV12-3 or TRBV12-4 and TRBJ1-1; 10 of the junction bases match TRBD1. The receptor's source is an adult who was a healthcare worker with PCR-confirmed SARS-CoV-2 infection or an uninfected control (not recorded which). Source material: whole blood. The CDR3 amino acid sequence is: CASSLAGTGAEAFF. The DNA sequence follows: TGTGCCAGCAGTTTAGCCGGGACAGGGGCTGAAGCTTTCTTT.